This T cell receptor (beta chain) came from a study of tumor and adjacent non-tumor tissue in lung cancer (dated by TCRdb to 2017 to 2018). The study in broad terms: Patients with adenocarcinoma (over 11), squamous cell carcinoma (2) and small cell lung cancer (1) were included in the cohort. The approximately 15 patients were aged about 30 to 80 years, included ten or so men and 5 women, and had TNM stage I to III disease. Sequencing generated a total of around 120 million productive TCRbeta reads, averaging roughly 4.4 million reads per sample. The study compared bulk TCRbeta repertoires from lung tumor tissue and matched distant non-tumor lung tissue of some 15 lung cancer patients. For each patient, one tumor sample and one normal lung sample were taken, giving a few dozen paired specimens that underwent TCRbeta CDR3 sequencing. Study-wide findings and limitations: The sequencing platform is not named in the methods, and unique molecular identifiers are not mentioned. The top 100 clones made up a significantly larger cumulative share of the repertoire in normal lung than in tumor tissue. Only about 15 patients were included in the cohort, and the need for larger samples and more detailed clinical data was noted by the authors. TCR diversity was significantly higher in younger patients, and greater tumor TCR diversity was associated with shorter overall survival and shorter disease-free survival. TCR diversity (inverse Simpson) was significantly higher in tumor than in normal lung tissue (about 400 vs 150, P = 0.0075, Mann-Whitney U test). Because peripheral blood was not sequenced, the blood TCRbeta repertoires of the lung cancer patients in the study went unexamined.

The method was multiplex PCR. TCRdb shows the sequencer as Illumina HiSeq 2500. Following protocols modified from ARM-PCR, the researchers constructed TCRbeta libraries through three rounds of nested PCR with primers (Table S4). Before sequencing, PCR products of 200-500 bp were cut from the gel and purified using the QIAquick gel extraction kit. Turning to the authors' computational methods: Trimmomatic was used to clean the reads, FLASH was used to merge the reads into complete CDR3 sequences, and MiTCR was used to assign the reads to V(D)J germline segments. Clonal diversity was calculated as the inverse Simpson's index using VDJtools. A read counted as productive if the sequence was in-frame and lacked a premature stop codon. TCRdb reprocessed the public reads (quality trimming at Q25 with fastp, clone calling with MiXCR) and kept in-frame beta chains. Identical CDR3 proteins give one entry, which carries the most common genes and DNA. TCRdb, not the original authors, processed these V and J calls. This sample holds some 95,000 distinct CDR3 sequences; 75% to 85% were observed only once. The ten most abundant clones make up more than 25% of the sample.

Concerning this clonotype itself: The antigen it recognizes is unknown. Given a much more abundant clone one base away, this may be a read error.

RNA was extracted from bulk unsorted tissue and checked for quality with a NanoDrop ND-1000 and an Agilent 2100. Normal lung samples were distant non-tumor tissue taken more than 3 cm from the tumor edge. All donors had newly diagnosed lung cancer, had not received prior chemotherapy, and were admitted for thoracic surgery in China between August and November 2014. Patients with previous radiotherapy or chemotherapy, or with another concurrent cancer, were excluded from the study. Pieces of surgical tissue measuring about 1-2 cm3 were kept in RNAlater solution and stored at -80 degrees C until use. The CDR3 spans 14 residues, from the cysteine through the phenylalanine. Only the CDR3 region is kept as DNA, spanning 42 bases read in frame from base 1.

The clonotype was recovered from a man in his sixties with small cell lung cancer. The sample consisted of distant non-tumor lung tissue. The chain couples TRBV12-3 or TRBV12-4 to TRBJ2-2, with 7 junctional bases fitting TRBD1. The CDR3: CASIDRVNTRELFF. The DNA sequence is TGTGCCAGCATCGACAGGGTGAACACCCGGGAGCTGTTTTTT.